These T cell receptor beta chains were read from a single sample in a study of response to subunit inactivated influenza vaccine. TCRdb re-derived calls from the RT-PCR reads in MiXCR, one entry per CDR3 protein. The table has 550,000 to 800,000 distinct CDR3 sequences, 15% to 18% seen once. Sequencing was performed on PBMCs from blood, taken 12 days after vaccination. The receptors come from a man in his fifties or sixties who received an inactivated influenza vaccine. Both conserved end residues are part of each CDR3. A D gene is named only where the DNA matches it firmly. Some rows mark clone size as missing; the rest say once, few, many or name a class of expanded clone.

d_gene: TRBD2; v_gene: TRBV12-3/TRBV12-4; abundance: few; j_gene: TRBJ2-2; CDR3aa: CASRRTSGVPNTGELFF; CDR3nt: TGTGCCAGCAGAAGAACTAGCGGGGTTCCGAACACCGGGGAGCTGTTTTTT
d_gene: NA; v_gene: TRBV21-1; abundance: medium-sized; j_gene: TRBJ1-2; CDR3aa: CASSLLITQGIYTF; CDR3nt: TGTGCCAGCAGCCTGCTTATAACGCAAGGAATCTACACCTTC
d_gene: NA; v_gene: TRBV9; abundance: many; j_gene: TRBJ2-1; CDR3aa: CASSVGVGSSYNEQFF; CDR3nt: TGTGCCAGCAGCGTTGGTGTAGGGAGCTCCTACAATGAGCAGTTCTTC
d_gene: TRBD2; v_gene: TRBV20-1; abundance: few; j_gene: TRBJ2-3; CDR3aa: CSAPPVAGVTDTQYF; CDR3nt: TGCAGTGCTCCCCCCGTAGCGGGAGTGACAGATACGCAGTATTTT
d_gene: TRBD2; v_gene: TRBV2; abundance: NA; j_gene: TRBJ2-1; CDR3aa: CASSESLAGYNEQFF; CDR3nt: TGTGCCAGCAGTGAGTCCCTAGCGGGATACAATGAGCAGTTCTTC
d_gene: NA; v_gene: TRBV12-3/TRBV12-4; abundance: NA; j_gene: TRBJ1-1; CDR3aa: CASSFNRRNTEAFF; CDR3nt: TGTGCCAGCAGTTTTAACAGAAGGAACACTGAAGCTTTCTTT
d_gene: NA; v_gene: TRBV7-6; abundance: NA; j_gene: TRBJ1-4; CDR3aa: CASSSGAPREKLFF; CDR3nt: TGTGCCAGCAGCTCAGGGGCGCCCCGTGAAAAACTGTTTTTT
d_gene: NA; v_gene: TRBV21-1; abundance: few; j_gene: TRBJ2-3; CDR3aa: CASSVRPLSTDTQYF; CDR3nt: TGTGCCAGCAGCGTACGACCGTTGAGCACAGATACGCAGTATTTT
d_gene: NA; v_gene: TRBV4-3; abundance: few; j_gene: TRBJ2-1; CDR3aa: CASSQDPYSGSYNEQFF; CDR3nt: TGCGCCAGCAGCCAAGATCCCTACAGCGGCTCCTACAATGAGCAGTTCTTC
d_gene: NA; v_gene: TRBV7-8; abundance: NA; j_gene: TRBJ2-7; CDR3aa: CASRLTPPSSTSEQYF; CDR3nt: TGTGCCAGCAGGCTTACTCCTCCTAGCTCAACCTCCGAGCAGTACTTC
d_gene: NA; v_gene: TRBV28; abundance: many; j_gene: TRBJ2-1; CDR3aa: CASSLLIPDNIDEQFF; CDR3nt: TGTGCCAGCAGTTTATTAATCCCGGATAATATCGATGAGCAGTTCTTC
d_gene: NA; v_gene: TRBV27; abundance: NA; j_gene: TRBJ2-4; CDR3aa: CASTQVGLRGNIQYF; CDR3nt: TGTGCCAGCACGCAAGTAGGGTTAAGGGGAAACATTCAGTACTTC
d_gene: NA; v_gene: TRBV3-1; abundance: NA; j_gene: TRBJ2-2; CDR3aa: CASSQEGRATGELFF; CDR3nt: TGTGCCAGCAGCCAAGAAGGCAGGGCCACCGGGGAGCTGTTTTTT
d_gene: NA; v_gene: TRBV12-3/TRBV12-4; abundance: NA; j_gene: TRBJ2-1; CDR3aa: CASSLGGVTFF; CDR3nt: TGTGCCAGCAGTTTAGGCGGGGTTACGTTCTTC
d_gene: TRBD1; v_gene: TRBV6-5; abundance: NA; j_gene: TRBJ2-1; CDR3aa: CASSYSIGQVNEQFF; CDR3nt: TGTGCCAGCAGTTACTCGATCGGACAGGTTAATGAGCAGTTCTTC
d_gene: NA; v_gene: TRBV28; abundance: few; j_gene: TRBJ2-6; CDR3aa: CASSDWGAGANVLTF; CDR3nt: TGTGCCAGCTCTGATTGGGGGGCTGGGGCCAACGTCCTGACTTTC
d_gene: NA; v_gene: TRBV24-1; abundance: many; j_gene: TRBJ2-2; CDR3aa: CATSELDGRAGELFF; CDR3nt: TGTGCCACCAGTGAGCTTGACGGGAGAGCCGGGGAGCTGTTTTTT
d_gene: NA; v_gene: TRBV9; abundance: NA; j_gene: TRBJ1-1; CDR3aa: CASSVEEGAWTEAFF; CDR3nt: TGTGCCAGCAGCGTAGAGGAGGGAGCATGGACTGAAGCTTTCTTT
d_gene: TRBD1; v_gene: TRBV27; abundance: few; j_gene: TRBJ1-2; CDR3aa: CASSTRQGARGNYGYTF; CDR3nt: TGTGCCAGCAGTACTCGACAGGGGGCAAGGGGTAACTATGGCTACACCTTC
d_gene: NA; v_gene: TRBV5-1; abundance: NA; j_gene: TRBJ2-2; CDR3aa: CASSFRSSNTGELFF; CDR3nt: TGCGCCAGCAGCTTCAGATCATCAAACACCGGGGAGCTGTTTTTT
d_gene: NA; v_gene: TRBV29-1; abundance: many; j_gene: TRBJ2-5; CDR3aa: CSAFLETQYF; CDR3nt: TGCAGCGCCTTCCTCGAGACCCAGTACTTC
d_gene: NA; v_gene: TRBV3-1; abundance: NA; j_gene: TRBJ1-4; CDR3aa: CASSRRGTTLTNEILFF; CDR3nt: TGTGCCAGCAGCCGGCGAGGGACTACCTTAACTAATGAAATACTGTTTTTT
d_gene: NA; v_gene: TRBV20-1; abundance: few; j_gene: TRBJ2-6; CDR3aa: CSARETTGANVLTF; CDR3nt: TGCAGTGCTAGAGAAACCACTGGGGCCAACGTCCTGACTTTC
d_gene: NA; v_gene: TRBV3-1; abundance: few; j_gene: TRBJ1-2; CDR3aa: CASTEQSGGPYGYTF; CDR3nt: TGTGCCAGCACCGAACAAAGCGGGGGGCCCTATGGCTACACCTTC
d_gene: TRBD1; v_gene: TRBV27; abundance: many; j_gene: TRBJ1-1; CDR3aa: CASKGAGGHTEAFF; CDR3nt: TGTGCCAGCAAGGGGGCAGGGGGACACACTGAAGCTTTCTTT
d_gene: NA; v_gene: TRBV29-1; abundance: NA; j_gene: TRBJ1-2; CDR3aa: CSVIHPRLANYGYTF; CDR3nt: TGCAGCGTCATCCACCCGAGATTAGCTAACTATGGCTACACCTTC
d_gene: TRBD2; v_gene: TRBV6-2/TRBV6-3; abundance: few; j_gene: TRBJ2-1; CDR3aa: CASSPTLLAGVLFNEQFF; CDR3nt: TGTGCCAGCAGTCCTACACTACTAGCGGGGGTCCTCTTCAATGAGCAGTTCTTC
d_gene: TRBD1; v_gene: TRBV23-1; abundance: NA; j_gene: TRBJ2-3; CDR3aa: CASQSGKGAMTDTQYF; CDR3nt: TGCGCCAGCCAGTCCGGCAAGGGGGCGATGACAGATACGCAGTATTTT
d_gene: NA; v_gene: TRBV7-2; abundance: few; j_gene: TRBJ2-7; CDR3aa: CASSLSSGNYEQYF; CDR3nt: TGTGCCAGCAGCTTAAGTTCGGGGAACTACGAGCAGTACTTC
d_gene: NA; v_gene: TRBV7-2; abundance: NA; j_gene: TRBJ1-3; CDR3aa: CASSLVTGSSGNTIYF; CDR3nt: TGTGCCAGCAGCTTAGTTACAGGGTCCTCTGGAAACACCATATATTTT
d_gene: TRBD2; v_gene: TRBV20-1; abundance: few; j_gene: TRBJ2-1; CDR3aa: CSARAQLAGGW; CDR3nt: TGCAGTGCTAGGGCCCAGCTAGCGGGGGGTTGG
d_gene: NA; v_gene: TRBV12-3/TRBV12-4; abundance: many; j_gene: TRBJ2-3; CDR3aa: CASAERPDFTDTQYF; CDR3nt: TGTGCCAGCGCCGAGCGGCCCGACTTCACAGATACGCAGTATTTT
d_gene: NA; v_gene: TRBV2; abundance: few; j_gene: TRBJ2-7; CDR3aa: CASRLGPGLGEQYF; CDR3nt: TGTGCCAGCAGACTTGGACCCGGCTTGGGTGAGCAGTACTTC
d_gene: NA; v_gene: TRBV7-2; abundance: NA; j_gene: TRBJ2-7; CDR3aa: CASSPISGEQYF; CDR3nt: TGTGCCAGCAGCCCCATTTCTGGTGAGCAGTACTTC
d_gene: NA; v_gene: TRBV7-2; abundance: many; j_gene: TRBJ2-2; CDR3aa: CASSLAAGTTYGELFF; CDR3nt: TGTGCCAGCAGCTTAGCGGCAGGGACCACCTACGGGGAGCTGTTTTTT
d_gene: NA; v_gene: TRBV12-3/TRBV12-4; abundance: NA; j_gene: TRBJ1-5; CDR3aa: CASTYRAQPQHF; CDR3nt: TGTGCCAGCACCTACAGGGCCCAGCCCCAGCATTTT
d_gene: NA; v_gene: TRBV20-1; abundance: NA; j_gene: TRBJ2-2; CDR3aa: CSASQGTNTGELFF; CDR3nt: TGCAGTGCGTCACAGGGCACGAACACCGGGGAGCTGTTTTTT
d_gene: NA; v_gene: TRBV24-1; abundance: NA; j_gene: TRBJ2-1; CDR3aa: CATSDLGPEQFF; CDR3nt: TGTGCCACCAGTGATTTGGGTCCTGAGCAGTTCTTC
d_gene: NA; v_gene: TRBV5-1; abundance: NA; j_gene: TRBJ2-1; CDR3aa: CASSLGARYNEQFF; CDR3nt: TGCGCCAGCAGCCTGGGGGCGCGGTACAATGAGCAGTTCTTC
d_gene: NA; v_gene: TRBV4-2; abundance: few; j_gene: TRBJ1-2; CDR3aa: CASSQGEGTMDYTF; CDR3nt: TGTGCCAGCAGCCAAGGGGAGGGGACGATGGACTACACCTTC
d_gene: NA; v_gene: TRBV12-3/TRBV12-4; abundance: many; j_gene: TRBJ2-3; CDR3aa: CASSLTGATDTQYF; CDR3nt: TGTGCCAGCAGCTTGACAGGCGCCACAGATACGCAGTATTTT
d_gene: TRBD2; v_gene: TRBV12-3/TRBV12-4; abundance: few; j_gene: TRBJ2-5; CDR3aa: CASSHLAGGLQETQYF; CDR3nt: TGTGCCAGCAGTCACTTAGCGGGGGGCCTGCAAGAGACCCAGTACTTC
d_gene: TRBD1; v_gene: TRBV4-2; abundance: few; j_gene: TRBJ2-2; CDR3aa: CASSLQGDDTGELFF; CDR3nt: TGTGCCAGCAGCCTACAGGGGGACGACACCGGGGAGCTGTTTTTT
d_gene: NA; v_gene: TRBV20-1; abundance: NA; j_gene: TRBJ1-1; CDR3aa: CSASEGHTEAFF; CDR3nt: TGCAGTGCTAGTGAGGGGCACACTGAAGCTTTCTTT
d_gene: TRBD2; v_gene: TRBV28; abundance: few; j_gene: TRBJ2-2; CDR3aa: CASSRGGLASGELFF; CDR3nt: TGTGCCAGCAGTCGAGGCGGACTAGCGTCCGGGGAGCTGTTTTTT
d_gene: NA; v_gene: TRBV12-3/TRBV12-4; abundance: NA; j_gene: TRBJ2-5; CDR3aa: CASTLGSFKETQYF; CDR3nt: TGTGCCAGCACCCTAGGGTCCTTTAAAGAGACCCAGTACTTC
d_gene: TRBD2; v_gene: TRBV4-1; abundance: NA; j_gene: TRBJ2-1; CDR3aa: CASSRQSGTSVFF; CDR3nt: TGCGCCAGCAGCCGACAGTCCGGGACTAGCGTGTTCTTC
d_gene: NA; v_gene: TRBV10-3; abundance: few; j_gene: TRBJ2-3; CDR3aa: CAISSGGQTDTQYF; CDR3nt: TGTGCCATCAGTAGCGGGGGACAGACAGATACGCAGTATTTT
d_gene: NA; v_gene: TRBV30; abundance: NA; j_gene: TRBJ2-7; CDR3aa: CAWSVLKGDSYEQYF; CDR3nt: TGTGCCTGGAGTGTACTAAAGGGGGACTCCTACGAGCAGTACTTC
d_gene: TRBD2; v_gene: TRBV15; abundance: few; j_gene: TRBJ2-1; CDR3aa: CATKIGRESSYNEQFF; CDR3nt: TGTGCCACCAAAATCGGGCGGGAGTCCTCCTACAATGAGCAGTTCTTC
d_gene: TRBD1; v_gene: TRBV20-1; abundance: NA; j_gene: TRBJ1-1; CDR3aa: CSARDPTGTGGLDTEAFF; CDR3nt: TGCAGTGCTAGAGACCCAACCGGGACAGGGGGCCTGGACACTGAAGCTTTCTTT